These 19 T cell receptor beta chains originate from one sample sequenced in a study of blood T cell repertoires in COVID-19. Libraries were prepared by immunoSEQ multiplex PCR; TCRdb keeps only in-frame clonotypes and omits some of them. The sample lists about 140,000 clones; 81% were seen once. Specimen: peripheral blood. The receptor source for this set is a human donor in a cohort sampled during active COVID-19.

This chain links TRBV27 with TRBJ2-7; 9 nucleotides align to TRBD2. CDR1 is MNHEY, CDR2 SMNVEV, per germline (reference sequence). The CDR3 has 15 residues. With 3 bases clipped from V and 2 bases from J, the junction kept 5 bases outside the gene matches. The CDR3 nucleotides read TGTGCCAGCAGTTTTTTGACTAGCGGCCCCTACGAGCAGTACTTC. As protein: CASSFLTSGPYEQYF.

The chain couples TRBV2 to TRBJ2-2; D is possibly TRBD1 (9 bases). V lost 11 bases to trimming and J lost 3 bases, with 28 bases between them. This CDR3 has 18 amino acids. From germline, CDR1 is SNHLY and CDR2 FYNNEI. The CDR3 loop is CAAQGARTSGYYTGELFF. The CDR3 DNA follows: TGTGCCGCACAGGGGGCGCGCACTAGCGGCTACTACACCGGGGAGCTGTTTTTT.

The chain employs TRBV28 and TRBJ2-6; D unclear. The length of the CDR3 is 15 residues. With 6 bases removed from V and 4 bases from J, the gap between germline ends came to 13 bases. The germline gives CDR1 MDHEN, CDR2 SYDVKM. The CDR3 here is CASSRSIEGANVLTF. The CDR3 nucleotides read TGTGCCAGCAGCCGCTCGATAGAAGGGGCCAACGTCCTGACTTTC.

This chain connects TRBV27 to TRBJ1-1; TRBD1 matches at 7 bases. The CDR3 is made up of 14 amino acids. Germline V gene lookup returns CDR1 MNHEY and CDR2 SMNVEV (reference sequence). Germline trimming cut 5 bases from V and 1 base from J; bases unmatched to any gene: 4. CDR3 in amino acids: CASSMGQWNTEAFF. The DNA of the CDR3 is TGTGCCAGCAGTATGGGACAGTGGAACACTGAAGCTTTCTTT.

This rearrangement joins TRBV19 to TRBJ1-1; tentative D call: TRBD1 (5 bases). V lost 3 bases to trimming and J lost 4 bases, with 9 bases between them. CDR3 length: 13 amino acids. The germline gives CDR1 LNHDA, CDR2 SQIVND (reference sequence). The CDR3 nucleotides read TGTGCCAGTAGTATGGCGGGGGTCACTGAAGCTTTCTTT. It specifies CASSMAGVTEAFF.

This clone was seen just once. This chain joins TRBV7-2 and TRBJ1-1; D is uncertain. Germline loops: CDR1 SGHTA, CDR2 FQGNSA. V was cut by 2 bases and J by 4 bases, with 11 bases left in between. The CDR3 has 14 amino acids. The CDR3 nucleotides are TGTGCCAGCAGCTTACTAGGTGGAACCACTGAAGCTTTCTTT. Residues: CASSLLGGTTEAFF.

The V gene is TRBV7-2, the J gene TRBJ1-4; D possibly corresponds to TRBD1 (6 bases). With 5 bases removed from V and 3 bases from J, the gap between germline ends came to 16 bases. CDR1 is SGHTA, CDR2 FQGNSA, per germline. This CDR3 has 16 residues. The CDR3 coding sequence is TGTGCCAGCAGCCCAGGAGGGGGGGCCTCTAATGAAAAACTGTTTTTT. As protein: CASSPGGGASNEKLFF. The full variable domain, in which reference TRBV7-2 and TRBJ1-4 provide the parts outside the CDR3, is GAGVSQSPSNKVTEKGKDVELRCDPISGHTALYWYRQSLGQGLEFLIYFQGNSAPDKSGLPSDRFSAERTGGSVSTLTIQRTQQEDSAVYLCASSPGGGASNEKLFFGSGTQLSVL.

The chain is built from TRBV5-6 and TRBJ2-1, with a weak D call TRBD1 (6 bases). Trimming pared 3 bases from V and 9 bases from J, leaving 16 bases between. Germline CDR1 is SGHDT and CDR2 is YYEEEE. This CDR3 contains 14 residues. The CDR3 loop is CASSWNREAPEQFF. The DNA of the CDR3 is TGTGCCAGCAGCTGGAACAGGGAAGCGCCTGAGCAGTTCTTC.

This chain connects TRBV25-1 to TRBJ1-6; D is undetermined. Germline assignment: CDR1 MGHDK and CDR2 SYGVNS. The CDR3 runs to 13 residues. Deletions cut 6 bases from V and 3 bases from J, with 6 bases between. CDR3 region: CASRELYNSPLHF. The CDR3 bases are TGTGCCAGCAGAGAACTCTATAATTCACCCCTCCACTTT. Complete variable domain (other parts from reference TRBV25-1 and TRBJ1-6): EADIYQTPRYLVIGTGKKITLECSQTMGHDKMYWYQQDPGMELHLIHYSYGVNSTEKGDLSSESTVSRIRTEHFPLTLESARPSHTSQYLCASRELYNSPLHFGNGTRLTVT.

CDR3 DNA sequence: TGTGCCAGTAGTGGGGGACTAGCGGGAGGGCCCTCCTTAAGCTCCTACAATGAGCAGTTCTTC. Residues: CASSGGLAGGPSLSSYNEQFF. This chain uses TRBV19 with TRBJ2-1; 16 nucleotides align to TRBD2. The CDR3 sequence is 21 residues long. CDR1 is LNHDA, CDR2 SQIVND, per germline (reference sequence). V gave up 5 bases and J gave up 0 bases; unmatched junction bases: 13.

The chain joins TRBV9 to TRBJ2-6; D may be TRBD1 (5 bases). Germline loops: CDR1 SGDLS, CDR2 YYNGEE. This CDR3 comprises 17 residues. Deletions cut 0 bases from V and 0 bases from J, with 10 bases between. The CDR3 coding sequence is TGTGCCAGCAGCGTAGGGGGCCCAGACTCTGGGGCCAACGTCCTGACTTTC. Translation: CASSVGGPDSGANVLTF.

The chain carries TRBV11-2 and TRBJ1-4; D may be TRBD1 (5 bases). The ends were cut back, 5 bases at V and 8 bases at J, with 27 bases in the middle. The CDR3 runs to 18 residues. Germline CDR1 reads SGHAT; CDR2 reads FQNNGV. The CDR3 sequence is CASSVGQDRIARREKLFF. CDR3 nucleotide sequence: TGTGCCAGCAGCGTCGGACAAGATCGGATCGCCAGACGCGAAAAACTGTTTTTT.

The V and J genes are TRBV27 and TRBJ2-7, with 12 bases aligning to TRBD1. The germline gives CDR1 MNHEY, CDR2 SMNVEV (reference sequence). Trimming at V came to 6 bases and at J to 4 bases, leaving 7 bases not matched to a gene. The CDR3 is made up of 15 amino acids. The DNA for the CDR3 is TGTGCCAGCAGCCGTCCGGGACAGGGGGCATACGAGCAGTACTTC. It encodes CASSRPGQGAYEQYF.

The chain carries TRBV7-4 and TRBJ2-7; 9 nucleotides align to TRBD2. The CDR3 extends over 19 amino acids. Germline V lookup: CDR1 SGHVT, CDR2 SQSDAQ. The ends lost 2 bases at V and 4 bases at J; junction bases unmatched: 18. The CDR3 spells CASSLSQAGGSQIRYEQYF. CDR3 nucleotides: TGTGCCAGCAGCTTATCCCAAGCGGGAGGATCTCAGATTAGGTACGAGCAGTACTTC.

The chain has TRBV28 and TRBJ2-7; D is unresolved. Germline assignment: CDR1 MDHEN and CDR2 SYDVKM. Deletions cut 7 bases from V and 6 bases from J, with 13 bases between. CDR3 length: 12 amino acids. The chain's CDR3 is CASIEGRGEQYF. The CDR3 DNA sequence: TGTGCCAGCATTGAAGGTAGAGGCGAGCAGTACTTC. The entire variable domain, with the rest obtained from reference TRBV28 and TRBJ2-7, is as follows: DVKVTQSSRYLVKRTGEKVFLECVQDMDHENMFWYRQDPGLGLRLIYFSYDVKMKEKGDIPEGYSVSREKKERFSLILESASTNQTSMYLCASIEGRGEQYFGPGTRLTVT.

CDR3 protein: CASSSVIGGLETQYF. The CDR3 DNA follows: TGTGCCAGCAGCTCTGTTATAGGGGGCTTAGAGACCCAGTACTTC. The chain uses TRBV7-9 and TRBJ2-5; 7 nucleotides align to TRBD1. V lost 4 bases and J lost 4; bases outside the gene matches: 9. This CDR3 region has 15 residues. Germline CDR1 and CDR2: SEHNR and FQNEAQ (reference sequence). Together with reference TRBV7-9 and TRBJ2-5, the CDR3 gives the full variable domain: DTGVSQNPRHKITKRGQNVTFRCDPISEHNRLYWYRQTLGQGPEFLTYFQNEAQLEKSRLLSDRFSAERPKGSFSTLEIQRTEQGDSAMYLCASSSVIGGLETQYFGPGTRLLVL.

V and J are TRBV5-1 and TRBJ2-5; 12 bases are shared with TRBD2. The CDR3 runs to 15 residues. The germline V gene has CDR1 SGHRS and CDR2 YFSETQ. The junction had 6 bases not matched to a gene; V was cut back by 4 bases and J by 5 bases. The CDR3, as DNA: TGCGCCAGCAGCATGACTAGCGGGAGTCAGGAGACCCAGTACTTC. It specifies CASSMTSGSQETQYF.

This rearrangement joins TRBV2 to TRBJ2-1, with D possibly matching TRBD2 (5 bases). V lost 3 bases to trimming and J lost 5 bases, with 11 bases between them. The germline V gene has CDR1 SNHLY and CDR2 FYNNEI. The CDR3 is 14 residues long. The CDR3, as DNA: TGTGCCAGCAGTGAGAGGGAGACGAACAATGAGCAGTTCTTC. It codes for CASSERETNNEQFF.

The chain uses TRBV18 and TRBJ2-7; D remains unclear. The V end was cut by 2 bases, the J end by 1 base, with 12 bases between. Germline CDR1 KGHSH, CDR2 LQKENI. This CDR3 comprises 15 residues. The CDR3 sequence is CASSPMPGKSYEQYF. As DNA, the CDR3 is TGTGCCAGCTCACCAATGCCTGGCAAGTCCTACGAGCAGTACTTC. The full variable domain, completed using reference TRBV18 and TRBJ2-7, is NAGVMQNPRHLVRRRGQEARLRCSPMKGHSHVYWYRQLPEEGLKFMVYLQKENIIDESGMPKERFSAEFPKEGPSILRIQQVVRGDSAAYFCASSPMPGKSYEQYFGPGTRLTVT.